A single sample gave rise to the 24 T cell receptor beta chains below, sequenced in a study of post-analysis software for immune sequencing data. Libraries were made from TCR beta cDNA, and they carried unique molecular identifiers. TCRdb re-derived calls from the PCR reads in MiXCR, one entry per CDR3 protein. The sample includes just over 250,000 distinct CDR3 sequences, 35% to 45% of them seen just once. The antigens of these receptors remain unknown. Findings and limits, study-wide: A few TRBV segments occurring more often in patients than controls included TRBV5-6, TRBV5-1 and TRBV20-1.

The sample comprised blood. The receptors derive from a girl aged 5-17 years with multiple sclerosis.

Points on this clonotype: Possible read error: a much larger clone is one base away. The genes are TRBV5-1 and TRBJ2-3, with TRBD2 matching over 8 bases. The trim removed 3 bases at V and 4 bases at J, leaving 4 bases unmatched. Per germline, CDR1 SGHRS and CDR2 YFSETQ. The CDR3 has 14 residues. CDR3 in DNA: TGCGCCAGCAGCTGTAGCGGGAAATCAGATACGCAGTATTTT. Translation: CASSCSGKSDTQYF.

This clonotype appeared many times. The chain combines TRBV7-2 with TRBJ1-2; 7 bases align to TRBD1. V was pared by 5 bases and J by 6 bases, with 9 bases of the junction left unmatched. There are 14 residues in the CDR3. Germline lookup yields CDR1 SGHTA and CDR2 FQGNSA. The DNA of the CDR3 is TGTGCCAGCAGCCAGACAGGGCAGAACAATGGCTACACCTTC. Its translation: CASSQTGQNNGYTF.

This clonotype was recorded at least ten times. The chain employs TRBV20-1 and TRBJ2-3; 9 positions agree with TRBD1. CDR3 length equals 13 residues. Germline V gene lookup returns CDR1 DFQATT and CDR2 SNEGSKA (reference sequence). Losses at the gene ends were 6 bases for V and 3 bases for J; bases not matched to a gene: 4. The CDR3 sequence is CSALDRGTDTQYF. DNA for the CDR3: TGCAGTGCCCTGGACAGGGGTACAGATACGCAGTATTTT.

V usage is TRBV28 and J usage is TRBJ1-5; 7 nucleotides agree with TRBD1. CDR1 and CDR2 (germline): MDHEN, SYDVKM. The CDR3 has 15 residues. V shed 4 bases and J 1 base; nucleotides not matched to a gene: 4. Written as DNA, the CDR3 is TGTGCCAGCAGTTGGGACAGAAGCAGCAATCAGCCCCAGCATTTT. Translation gives CASSWDRSSNQPQHF.

This clonotype was detected ten times or more. V gene TRBV4-1 combines with J gene TRBJ2-1; 9 bases fit TRBD1. From germline, CDR1 is MGHRA and CDR2 YSYEKL. The length of the CDR3 is 14 residues. The ends lost 3 bases at V and 9 bases at J; junction bases unmatched: 6. CDR3 in amino acids: CASSHRDREGEQFF. For the CDR3, the DNA is TGCGCCAGCAGCCACCGGGACAGGGAAGGTGAGCAGTTCTTC.

This clonotype was found many times. V and J are TRBV25-1 and TRBJ1-6; 7 bases map to TRBD1. V gave up 2 bases and J gave up 9 bases; unmatched junction bases: 4. The CDR3 consists of 14 residues. The V gene's germline CDR1 is MGHDK and CDR2 SYGVNS. The CDR3 spells CASSEAGGGSPLHF. CDR3 sequence (DNA): TGTGCCAGCAGTGAAGCAGGGGGGGGTTCACCCCTCCACTTT. Combining the CDR3 with reference TRBV25-1 and TRBJ1-6 gives the whole variable domain EADIYQTPRYLVIGTGKKITLECSQTMGHDKMYWYQQDPGMELHLIHYSYGVNSTEKGDLSSESTVSRIRTEHFPLTLESARPSHTSQYLCASSEAGGGSPLHFGNGTRLTVT.

This clonotype has only a few counts. Possible read error: a much larger clone is one base away. This chain uses TRBV20-1 with TRBJ1-2; D remains unclear. This CDR3 comprises 14 residues. CDR1 DFQATT and CDR2 SNEGSKA come from the germline V gene (reference sequence). CDR3 in DNA: TGCGGTGCTAGAGATCCGACAAGGATCTATGGCTACACCTTC. Translation gives CGARDPTRIYGYTF.

The chain carries TRBV29-1 and TRBJ2-7, with D unclear. This CDR3 region has 13 residues. From germline, CDR1 is SQVTM and CDR2 ANQGSEA. Deletions cut 5 bases from V and 0 bases from J, with 11 bases between. In DNA, the CDR3 is TGCAGCGTTCTGGATGCCAACTCCTACGAGCAGTACTTC. Its translation is CSVLDANSYEQYF.

Concerning this clonotype itself: Being one base from a much bigger clone, this may be a read error. V usage is TRBV6-1 and J usage is TRBJ2-5; D call uncertain. Trimming shortened V by 6 bases and J by 7 bases, and 18 bases separated the two germline ends. Per germline, CDR1 MNHNS and CDR2 SASEGT. The CDR3 is 14 residues long. The CDR3 nucleotides are TGTGCCAGCAGGGTCGACCGGGTAGGACGGACCCAGTACTTC. It encodes CASRVDRVGRTQYF.

The chain combines TRBV24-1 with TRBJ1-1; D possibly corresponds to TRBD1 (5 bases). CDR1 and CDR2 (germline): KGHDR, SFDVKD. Trimming pared 7 bases from V and 2 bases from J, leaving 13 bases between. CDR3 length: 14 amino acids. CDR3 DNA sequence: TGTGCCACCAGGGAGGGGAACAGAAACACTGAAGCTTTCTTT. This codes for CATREGNRNTEAFF.

This clonotype turned up a few times. The rearrangement links TRBV4-2 to TRBJ2-7; the D gene is possibly TRBD2 (6 bases). Trimming took 0 bases from V and 7 from J, leaving 16 bases between them. This CDR3 contains 15 residues. Germline V lookup: CDR1 LGHNA, CDR2 YNFKEQ. The CDR3 DNA follows: TGTGCCAGCAGCCAAGATACACTAGCTTACAATGAGCAGTACTTC. Protein sequence: CASSQDTLAYNEQYF.

This clonotype was seen many times. V is TRBV15 and J is TRBJ1-1; the D gene is possibly TRBD1 (5 bases). Germline assignment: CDR1 LNHNV and CDR2 YYDKDF (reference sequence). This CDR3 has 14 amino acids. The germline V and J ends were trimmed by 5 bases and 0 bases, with 10 bases remaining between them. CDR3 region: CATSAGSMNTEAFF. The CDR3 DNA sequence: TGTGCCACCAGCGCAGGGAGCATGAACACTGAAGCTTTCTTT.

This clonotype showed up just a few times. The chain combines TRBV29-1 with TRBJ2-4, with no clear D. The J call is doubtful: the DNA matches TRBJ2-5 better. Germline V gives CDR1 SQVTM, CDR2 ANQGSEA. CDR3 size: 13 residues. The CDR3: CSVEGSLRKTQYF. The CDR3 nucleotides are TGCAGCGTTGAAGGTTCCCTCCGGAAGACCCAGTACTTC.

This clonotype was picked up many times. V is TRBV6-1 and J is TRBJ2-1; D is ambiguous. The V end was cut by 8 bases, the J end by 0 bases, with 14 bases between. The CDR3 contains 15 residues. Germline V gives CDR1 MNHNS, CDR2 SASEGT. This CDR3 is CASGVRTDSYNEQFF. In DNA form, the CDR3 reads TGTGCCAGCGGGGTGAGGACCGACTCCTACAATGAGCAGTTCTTC.

The V call is TRBV7-2, the J call TRBJ2-4; 8 bases match TRBD1. The last part of the DNA fits TRBJ2-7 better; the J call may be wrong. The germline V gene has CDR1 SGHTA and CDR2 FQGNSA. CDR3 size: 14 residues. Written as DNA, the CDR3 is TGTGCCAGCAGCATTGGACAGGGTCCCTACGAGCAGTACTTC. Amino acid sequence: CASSIGQGPYEQYF.

Ten or more counts support this clonotype. This sequence joins TRBV27 and TRBJ2-2; unclear D gene. Germline V gene sequence: CDR1 MNHEY, CDR2 SMNVEV (reference sequence). The CDR3 has 12 amino acids. Trimming stripped 3 bases from V and 5 bases from J, with 4 bases between. The CDR3 is CASSFRTGELFF. In nucleotides, the CDR3 is TGTGCCAGCAGTTTTAGGACCGGGGAGCTGTTTTTT.

The chain couples TRBV12-3 or TRBV12-4 to TRBJ1-5; unclear D gene. The CDR3 is 14 residues long. V lost 6 bases to trimming and J lost 1 base, with 10 bases between them. CDR3 nucleotide sequence: TGTGCCAGCAGCACTACACTAAGCAATCAGCCCCAGCATTTT. It yields the protein CASSTTLSNQPQHF.

On this clonotype: A much larger clonotype is one base distant, so this may be a read error. This sequence joins TRBV28 and TRBJ1-2; weak D call: TRBD1 (6 bases). V gave up 6 bases and J gave up 6 bases, with 20 bases separating them. Germline V gives CDR1 MDHEN, CDR2 SYDVKM. The CDR3 is 15 amino acids. This chain's CDR3 is CASSPSGGQTHGYTF. Written as DNA, the CDR3 is TGTGCCAGCAGCCCTAGCGGGGGGCAAACTCATGGCTACACCTTC.

The chain links TRBV20-1 to TRBJ2-7, with D perhaps matching TRBD1 or TRBD2 (5 bases each). The J call is uncertain, as TRBJ2-5 better fits the DNA end. The CDR3 loop spans 13 amino acids. Germline V CDR1 and CDR2: DFQATT, SNEGSKA (reference sequence). CDR3 protein: CSAKSFGAETQYF. CDR3 DNA sequence: TGCAGTGCAAAATCCTTCGGGGCGGAGACCCAGTACTTC.

This chain links TRBV6-6 with TRBJ1-4; 7 bases agree with TRBD1. The CDR3 is 15 residues long. Germline CDR1 is MNHNY and CDR2 is SVGAGI (reference sequence). V lost 7 bases and J lost 0; bases outside the gene matches: 5. The chain's CDR3 is CASTGGQTTNEKLFF. DNA of the CDR3: TGTGCCAGCACCGGGGGACAGACAACTAATGAAAAACTGTTTTTT.

The gene calls are TRBV4-2 and TRBJ2-1; D uncertain. Germline CDR1 LGHNA, CDR2 YNFKEQ. V was clipped by 4 bases and J by 6 bases, with 16 bases between them. This CDR3 has 15 amino acids. CDR3 bases: TGTGCCAGCAGCCCCTTAGGCCTAGGTGGCAATGAGCAGTTCTTC. It yields the protein CASSPLGLGGNEQFF.

This clonotype was seen repeatedly, ten times or more. The chain couples TRBV7-8 to TRBJ1-1; 10 bases are shared with TRBD1. V was pared by 5 bases and J by 5 bases, with 20 bases of the junction left unmatched. The CDR3 extends over 19 amino acids. From germline, CDR1 is SGHVS and CDR2 FQNEAQ. The CDR3 nucleotides read TGTGCCAGCAGCCCATTGAACGTAGACAGGGGGCGGTGGTGGACTGAAGCTTTCTTT. Translating it yields CASSPLNVDRGRWWTEAFF.

This clonotype was seen many times. V and J are TRBV12-3 or TRBV12-4 and TRBJ1-5; 8 nucleotides align to TRBD1. Trimming at V came to 5 bases and at J to 4 bases, leaving 4 bases not matched to a gene. The CDR3 totals 14 residues. This CDR3 reads CASSPGGQNQPQHF. The CDR3, as DNA: TGTGCCAGCAGTCCAGGGGGCCAAAATCAGCCCCAGCATTTT.

The chain has TRBV10-3 and TRBJ2-7; weak D call: TRBD1 (5 bases). The DNA end favors TRBJ2-5, so the J call may be wrong. Germline-derived CDR1 and CDR2 are ENHRY and SYGVKD. CDR3 size: 17 residues. CDR3 sequence: CAISEIMGQATGETQYF. The CDR3 DNA is TGTGCCATCAGTGAAATAATGGGGCAGGCCACTGGGGAGACCCAGTACTTC.